This paragraph reports one T cell receptor beta chain. The antigen is undetermined. V lost 4 bases and J lost 3; bases outside the gene matches: 11. The germline V gene encodes CDR1 DFQATT and CDR2 SNEGSKA (reference sequence). The CDR3 spans 15 residues. TCR beta CDR3 sequences were amplified from RNA transcripts. An initial round of RT-PCR targeting the TCR CDR3 relied on the HTBI primer set. TCRdb reprocessed the multiplex PCR reads with MiXCR, giving one entry per CDR3 protein. The sample has about 690,000 distinct CDR3 sequences, approximately 15% seen once. This sample stems from a study of T cells in Graves' hyperthyroidism and ophthalmopathy. Findings of the study overall: Blood also held most thyroid clonotypes expanded beyond 0.001.

Newly diagnosed patients aged 18 to 65 had hyperthyroidism of under 2 months' duration. Diagnosing involved the use of clinical symptoms, serum thyroxine and TRAb, thyroid ultrasound and orbital computed tomography. The chain recombines TRBV20-1 with TRBJ2-7; 8 bases are a match to TRBD1. This TCR was recovered from a man between 50 and 59 years old with Graves' hyperthyroidism. Sequencing was carried out using blood. The CDR3: CSAKGSGGAFYEQYF. The CDR3 nucleotides read TGCAGTGCTAAGGGGTCAGGGGGCGCTTTCTACGAGCAGTACTTC.